The next 14 T cell receptor beta chains were all read from a single sample in a study of CD8 T cells in Susac syndrome. With random hexamers, roughly 0.5 to 1 ug RNA was reverse transcribed. TCRdb re-analysed the immunoSEQ multiplex PCR reads in MiXCR, keeping a single row per CDR3 protein. The sample yields around 200,000 distinct CDR3 sequences, just under 95% seen once. Input material: CD4+ T cells from PBMCs. The source of these receptors is a human donor with multiple sclerosis.

This clonotype was recorded only once. The chain couples TRBV30 to TRBJ1-5; no firm D call. The CDR3 is 15 residues long. Looked up from germline, CDR1 is GTSNPN and CDR2 is SVGIG (reference sequence). The V end was cut by 0 bases, the J end by 2 bases, with 11 bases between. Written as DNA, the CDR3 is TGTGCCTGGAGTGTACGAACCAGCGGCAATCAGCCCCAGCATTTT. Protein sequence: CAWSVRTSGNQPQHF. The whole variable domain, remainder taken from reference TRBV30 and TRBJ1-5, is SQTIHQWPATLVQPVGSPLSLECTVEGTSNPNLYWYRQAAGRGLQLLFYSVGIGQISSEVPQNLSASRPQDRQFILSSKKLLLSDSGFYLCAWSVRTSGNQPQHFGDGTRLSIL.

The chain uses TRBV9 and TRBJ2-3, with D possibly TRBD2 on 5 matching bases. The CDR3 has 16 residues. Germline CDR1 reads SGDLS; CDR2 reads YYNGEE. Trimming took 4 bases from V and 5 from J, leaving 20 bases between them. CDR3 amino acids: CASSRSRTSSGDTQYF. DNA for the CDR3: TGTGCCAGCAGCCGCAGCCGGACCTCAAGCGGAGATACGCAGTATTTT.

J is TRBJ1-4 and V is TRBV7-2; D remains ambiguous. The germline gives CDR1 SGHTA, CDR2 FQGNSA. CDR3 length: 14 residues. The ends were cut back, 5 bases at V and 3 bases at J, with 10 bases in the middle. The CDR3 DNA sequence: TGTGCCAGCAGCGCCCTTTCCGCTAATGAAAAACTGTTTTTT. Its translation: CASSALSANEKLFF.

In this sample, this clonotype turned up once. V is TRBV2 and J is TRBJ2-1, with D possibly being TRBD2 (6 bases). CDR1 is SNHLY and CDR2 is FYNNEI in the germline V gene. The CDR3 extends over 15 amino acids. Trimming pared 6 bases from V and 7 bases from J, leaving 19 bases between. The CDR3 DNA is TGTGCCAGCAGACGTTCCGGGACTCTTGGTAATGAGCAGTTCTTC. Protein product: CASRRSGTLGNEQFF.

V usage is TRBV15 and J usage is TRBJ1-2; tentatively, D is TRBD1 (5 bases). The V end was cut by 0 bases, the J end by 3 bases, with 11 bases between. Per germline, CDR1 LNHNV and CDR2 YYDKDF (reference sequence). CDR3 size: 15 residues. CDR3 in amino acids: CATSRDQTGDYGYTF. Written as DNA, the CDR3 is TGTGCCACCAGCAGAGATCAAACAGGCGACTATGGCTACACCTTC.

This chain joins TRBV20-1 and TRBJ2-5, with D perhaps being TRBD1 or TRBD2 (5 bases each). With 6 bases removed from V and 1 base from J, the gap between germline ends came to 12 bases. CDR1 is DFQATT, CDR2 SNEGSKA, per germline (reference sequence). There are 13 residues in the CDR3. In DNA form, the CDR3 reads TGCAGTGCCACGATGGGGGTCCAAGAGACCCAGTACTTC. Translating gives CSATMGVQETQYF.

The chain combines TRBV30 with TRBJ2-6; D ambiguous. Germline V gene data show CDR1 as GTSNPN and CDR2 as SVGIG (reference sequence). V lost 1 base to trimming and J lost 0 bases, with 4 bases between them. The CDR3 runs 14 residues. CDR3 DNA: TGTGCCTGGAGTGGTGGCTCTGGGGCCAACGTCCTGACTTTC. Its protein is CAWSGGSGANVLTF. The complete variable domain, with remaining parts taken from reference TRBV30 and TRBJ2-6, reads SQTIHQWPATLVQPVGSPLSLECTVEGTSNPNLYWYRQAAGRGLQLLFYSVGIGQISSEVPQNLSASRPQDRQFILSSKKLLLSDSGFYLCAWSGGSGANVLTFGAGSRLTVL.

The chain is built from TRBV29-1 and TRBJ1-1; D is possibly TRBD1 (5 bases). The CDR3 is made up of 14 amino acids. The V gene's germline CDR1 is SQVTM and CDR2 ANQGSEA. The V gene lost 8 bases and the J gene lost 3 bases, with 19 bases spanning the gap. The CDR3 sequence is CSSLGHGGDTEAFF. DNA for the CDR3: TGCAGCTCCCTGGGGCATGGAGGGGACACTGAAGCTTTCTTT.

This chain uses TRBV29-1 with TRBJ1-1; TRBD1 matches 9 bases. CDR3 length: 14 residues. V gave up 5 bases and J gave up 5 bases; unmatched junction bases: 9. Germline CDR1 and CDR2: SQVTM and ANQGSEA. The CDR3 nucleotides read TGCAGCGTTTCCTTGGGACAGGGAGGAACTGAAGCTTTCTTT. This gives the protein CSVSLGQGGTEAFF.

This chain uses TRBV3-1 with TRBJ2-5; D is ambiguous. The ends were cut back, 3 bases at V and 3 bases at J, with 11 bases in the middle. CDR1 and CDR2 from the germline V gene are LGHDT and YNNKEL (reference sequence). The CDR3 is 14 amino acids. CDR3 coding DNA: TGTGCCAGCAGCCAGGGCACTATAGAAGAGACCCAGTACTTC. Protein sequence: CASSQGTIEETQYF.

The chain links TRBV5-1 to TRBJ2-2; D call uncertain. Trimming left V 0 bases short and J 5 bases short, with 11 bases between. This CDR3 has 15 amino acids. The germline V gene has CDR1 SGHRS and CDR2 YFSETQ. In nucleotides, the CDR3 is TGCGCCAGCAGCTTGGGATCAGCAGTTACCGGGGAGCTGTTTTTT. Translated, it gives CASSLGSAVTGELFF.

This clonotype appeared once. This chain joins TRBV20-1 and TRBJ2-1; tentatively, D is TRBD2 (6 bases). V was shortened by 3 bases and J by 2 bases, with 14 bases between the two germline ends. There are 15 residues in the CDR3. Germline V gene sequence: CDR1 DFQATT, CDR2 SNEGSKA (reference sequence). This CDR3 is CSASGSSAPYNEQFF. In DNA, the CDR3 is TGCAGTGCTAGTGGGTCTAGCGCCCCCTACAATGAGCAGTTCTTC.

The rearrangement uses TRBV7-2 and TRBJ2-5; possibly TRBD1 for D (6 bases). The CDR3 contains 16 residues. Between the trimmed V and J ends, which lost 1 base and 4 bases, there was a span of 16 bases. Germline CDR1 SGHTA, CDR2 FQGNSA. The CDR3 nucleotides read TGTGCCAGCAGCTTAGGGCCAGGGGCCCCCCGAGAGACCCAGTACTTC. Its protein product is CASSLGPGAPRETQYF.

This clonotype was seen once. This rearrangement joins TRBV9 to TRBJ1-2; D possibly corresponds to TRBD1 (6 bases). In germline, CDR1 is SGDLS, CDR2 YYNGEE. V was pared by 0 bases and J by 4 bases, with 13 bases between. The CDR3 sequence is 15 residues long. The CDR3: CASSVAMTGPYGYTF. In DNA form, the CDR3 reads TGTGCCAGCAGCGTAGCCATGACAGGACCCTATGGCTACACCTTC.